Listed below are T cell receptor beta chains from one sample, sequenced in a study of T cells in Graves' hyperthyroidism and ophthalmopathy. One entry per CDR3 protein, called by TCRdb with MiXCR from the multiplex PCR reads. The table has nearly 600,000 distinct CDR3 sequences, approximately 15% seen once; the top ten hold approximately 5.7%. The sample consisted of blood. The receptor source for this set is a woman in her 30s with Graves' hyperthyroidism that later progressed to Graves' ophthalmopathy. Both conserved end residues are part of each CDR3. Each record gives: clone size, D gene, J gene, V gene, CDR3 DNA, CDR3 protein. The D gene is left open where the match is weak. Expanded clones get a size class; other rows say once, few or many, or leave the size out.

clone_size: few; d_call: TRBD2; j_call: TRBJ2-1; v_call: TRBV7-9; cdr3_nt: TGTGCCAGCAGCTTAGGGACTAGCGGGATGGATGAGCAGTTCTTC; cdr3_aa: CASSLGTSGMDEQFF
clone_size: few; d_call: -; j_call: TRBJ1-1; v_call: TRBV18; cdr3_nt: TGTGCCAGCTCACCATCCCAAACGCCTTTGAACACTGAAGCTTTCTTT; cdr3_aa: CASSPSQTPLNTEAFF
clone_size: few; d_call: -; j_call: TRBJ2-2; v_call: TRBV14; cdr3_nt: TGTGCCAGCAGCCAAGTGGGACCCGGGGAGCTGTTTTTT; cdr3_aa: CASSQVGPGELFF
clone_size: many; d_call: TRBD2; j_call: TRBJ2-5; v_call: TRBV20-1; cdr3_nt: TGCAGTGCTAGAGATGGAGGACTAGCGGGAGAGACCCAGTACTTC; cdr3_aa: CSARDGGLAGETQYF
clone_size: -; d_call: -; j_call: TRBJ2-5; v_call: TRBV28; cdr3_nt: TGTGCCAGCAGTATTCCTGAGACCCAGTACTTC; cdr3_aa: CASSIPETQYF
clone_size: many; d_call: TRBD1; j_call: TRBJ2-3; v_call: TRBV6-1; cdr3_nt: TGTGCCAGCAACAGACCGGGACAGCGCACAGATACGCAGTATTTT; cdr3_aa: CASNRPGQRTDTQYF
clone_size: few; d_call: -; j_call: TRBJ1-3; v_call: TRBV19; cdr3_nt: TGTGCCAGTCATGGGGGGGGTCTACCAGGAAACACCATATATTTT; cdr3_aa: CASHGGGLPGNTIYF
clone_size: many; d_call: -; j_call: TRBJ2-3; v_call: TRBV7-2; cdr3_nt: TGTGCCAGCAGCCCCTTCCCCACCACAGATACGCAGTATTTT; cdr3_aa: CASSPFPTTDTQYF
clone_size: few; d_call: -; j_call: TRBJ2-1; v_call: TRBV5-1; cdr3_nt: TGCGCCGGCAAACAGGACGGATACAATGAGCAGTTCTTC; cdr3_aa: CAGKQDGYNEQFF
clone_size: many; d_call: TRBD1; j_call: TRBJ2-2; v_call: TRBV28; cdr3_nt: TGTGCCACATCTCGAGGGGGCTGGGACACCGGGGAGCTGTTTTTT; cdr3_aa: CATSRGGWDTGELFF
clone_size: many; d_call: -; j_call: TRBJ1-1; v_call: TRBV6-1; cdr3_nt: TGTGCCAGCAGTGTAGAGAGGCCGTTGGGCACTGAAGCTTTCTTT; cdr3_aa: CASSVERPLGTEAFF
clone_size: many; d_call: -; j_call: TRBJ1-4; v_call: TRBV6-5; cdr3_nt: TGTGCCAGCAGTTACTCGTTCAGGGTTGAAGATCTGTTTTTT; cdr3_aa: CASSYSFRVEDLFF
clone_size: many; d_call: TRBD2; j_call: TRBJ2-7; v_call: TRBV27; cdr3_nt: TGTGCCAGCAGTTTGCGACTAGCGGGAGGGGCGTACGAGCAGTACTTC; cdr3_aa: CASSLRLAGGAYEQYF
clone_size: many; d_call: -; j_call: TRBJ2-3; v_call: TRBV7-9; cdr3_nt: TGTGCCAGCAGCCCCCAGTCCGATACGCAGTATTTT; cdr3_aa: CASSPQSDTQYF